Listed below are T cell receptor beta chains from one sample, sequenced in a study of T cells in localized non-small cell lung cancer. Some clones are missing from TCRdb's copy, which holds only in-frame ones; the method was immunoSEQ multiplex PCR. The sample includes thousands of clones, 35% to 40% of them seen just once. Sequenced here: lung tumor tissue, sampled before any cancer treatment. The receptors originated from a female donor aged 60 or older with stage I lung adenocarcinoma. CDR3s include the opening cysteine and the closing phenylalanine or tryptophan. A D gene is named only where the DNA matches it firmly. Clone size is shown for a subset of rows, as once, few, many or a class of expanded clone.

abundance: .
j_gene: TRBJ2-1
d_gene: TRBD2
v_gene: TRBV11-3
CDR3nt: TGTGCCAGCAGCCCTGGGGGACTAAACAATGAGCAGTTCTTC
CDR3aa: CASSPGGLNNEQFF

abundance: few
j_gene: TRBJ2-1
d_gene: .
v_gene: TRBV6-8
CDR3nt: TGTGCCAGCACTTCCCTAGGGGGTAGGAATGAGCAGTTCTTC
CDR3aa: CASTSLGGRNEQFF

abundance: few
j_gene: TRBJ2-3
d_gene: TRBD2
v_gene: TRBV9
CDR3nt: TGTGCCAGCACCCTGGGTCTAGCGGGAGATACGCAGTATTTT
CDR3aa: CASTLGLAGDTQYF

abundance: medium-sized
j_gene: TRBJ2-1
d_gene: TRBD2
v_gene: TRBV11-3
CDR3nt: TGTGCCAGCAGCTTGGAGCGAAGGACTAGCGGATACAATGAGCAGTTCTTC
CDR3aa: CASSLERRTSGYNEQFF

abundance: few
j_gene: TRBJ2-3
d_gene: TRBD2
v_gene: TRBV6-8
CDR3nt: TGTGCCAGCCATGCTGAGGCTAGCGGGAGGCTAGGCACAGATACGCAGTATTTT
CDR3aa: CASHAEASGRLGTDTQYF

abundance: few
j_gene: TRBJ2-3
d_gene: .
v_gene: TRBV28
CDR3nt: TGTGCCAGCTATAGTGTCGGTTTAGGCGATACGCAGTATTTT
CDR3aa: CASYSVGLGDTQYF

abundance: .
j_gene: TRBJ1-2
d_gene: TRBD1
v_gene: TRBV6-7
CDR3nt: TGTGCCAGCAGCCCGACAGGGGCCCATGGCTACACCTTC
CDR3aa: CASSPTGAHGYTF

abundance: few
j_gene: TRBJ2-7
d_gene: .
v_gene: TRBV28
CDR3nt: TGTGCCAGCAGTTTCTCAAACTACGAGCAGTACTTC
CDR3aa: CASSFSNYEQYF

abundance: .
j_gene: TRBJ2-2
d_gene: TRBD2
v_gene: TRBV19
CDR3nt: TGTGCCAGTAGCGGAGGACTAGACGGGGAGCTGTTTTTT
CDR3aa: CASSGGLDGELFF

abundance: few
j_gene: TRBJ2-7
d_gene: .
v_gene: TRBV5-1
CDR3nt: TGCGCCAGCAGCTCCCGGGACCCACTCTACGAGCAGTACTTC
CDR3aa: CASSSRDPLYEQYF

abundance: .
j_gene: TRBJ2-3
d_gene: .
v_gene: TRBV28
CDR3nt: TGTGCCAGCAGTTTTTTGGGGGATACGCAGTATTTT
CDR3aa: CASSFLGDTQYF

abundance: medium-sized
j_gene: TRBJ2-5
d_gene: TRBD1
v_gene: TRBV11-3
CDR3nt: TGTGCCAGCAGCTTAGTATCCGGACAGGGCGAGACCCAGTACTTC
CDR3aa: CASSLVSGQGETQYF

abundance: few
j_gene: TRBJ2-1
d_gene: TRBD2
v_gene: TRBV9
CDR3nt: TGTGCCAGCAGCGCTAGCGGGGACAATGAGCAGTTCTTC
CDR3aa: CASSASGDNEQFF

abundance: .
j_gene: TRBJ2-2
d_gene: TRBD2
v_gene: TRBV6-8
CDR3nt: TGTGCCAGCAGTTACCCCGCGGGAGTCGGGGCCACCGGGGAGCTGTTTTTT
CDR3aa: CASSYPAGVGATGELFF

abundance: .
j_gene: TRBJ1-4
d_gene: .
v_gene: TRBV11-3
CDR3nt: TGTGCCAGCAGCTTAACCGGGAGTTTCTTTGCAACTAATGAAAAACTGTTTTTT
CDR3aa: CASSLTGSFFATNEKLFF

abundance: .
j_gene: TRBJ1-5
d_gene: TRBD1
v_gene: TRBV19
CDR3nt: TGTGCCAGTATTACAGGGGCAACCTATAGCAATCAGCCCCAGCATTTT
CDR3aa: CASITGATYSNQPQHF

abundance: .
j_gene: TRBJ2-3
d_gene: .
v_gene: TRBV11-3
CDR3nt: TGTGCCAGCAGCTTGAGACTAGATCCAGATACGCAGTATTTT
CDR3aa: CASSLRLDPDTQYF

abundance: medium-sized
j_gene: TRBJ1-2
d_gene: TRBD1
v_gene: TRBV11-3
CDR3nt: TGTGCCAGCAGCCTCGACAGGGGAGTATATGGCTACACCTTC
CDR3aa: CASSLDRGVYGYTF

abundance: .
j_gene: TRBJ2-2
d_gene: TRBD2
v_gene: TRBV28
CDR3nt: TGTGCCAGCAGGACTAGCGGGAGGACCGGGGAGCTGTTTTTT
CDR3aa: CASRTSGRTGELFF

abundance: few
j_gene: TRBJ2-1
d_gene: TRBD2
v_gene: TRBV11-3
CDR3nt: TGTGCCAGCAGCTTGACTAGCGGGAGTTACAATGAGCAGTTCTTC
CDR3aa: CASSLTSGSYNEQFF

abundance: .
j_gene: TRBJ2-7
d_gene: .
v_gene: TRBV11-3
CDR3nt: TGTGCCAGCAGCTTGTCGGGGGGCCTCTACGAGCAGTACTTC
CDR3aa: CASSLSGGLYEQYF

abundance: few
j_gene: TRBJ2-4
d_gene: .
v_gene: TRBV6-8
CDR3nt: TGTGCCAGCAGTACCTACAGGAGCGGAGCAGCCAAAAACATTCAGTACTTC
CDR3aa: CASSTYRSGAAKNIQYF

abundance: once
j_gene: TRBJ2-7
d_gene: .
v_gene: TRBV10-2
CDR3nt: TGCGCCAGCAGACTCGGACAGGGAGGGTACGAGCAGTACTTC
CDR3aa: CASRLGQGGYEQYF